The 2 T cell receptor beta chains below come from one sample, sequenced in a study of tumor-infiltrating lymphocytes in primary liver carcinoma. Total RNA amounting to around 530 ng was the source from which TCR beta cDNA was made with a constant-region primer. Construction of TCR beta libraries relied on three successive nested multiplex PCR rounds employing slightly modified ARM-PCR. Rounds one and two of PCR, each of around 11 cycles, were primed with TRBV1-TRBV30 forward primers and a C-beta reverse primer. Each CDR3 protein gets one entry after TCRdb re-called the multiplex PCR reads with MiXCR. The sample consists of fewer than 350,000 distinct CDR3 sequences, roughly 60% of them appearing once. Unsorted whole blood supplied the blood RNA, and germline DNA was isolated too. What was sequenced was peripheral blood. The receptor set was obtained from a man aged 35 to 55 with primary liver carcinoma and hepatitis B virus infection.

Comment on this clonotype: Because the CDR3's place on the DNA is in doubt, the DNA is left out and the CDR3 is given as listed by TCRdb. The rearrangement links TRBV10-3 to TRBJ1-4; TRBD1 was called by the table and not checked on the DNA. CDR1 is ENHRY, CDR2 SYGVKD, per germline. The CDR3 is 15 amino acids long, termini counted. The CDR3 here is CAISEFGQGNEKPFF.

The chain's CDR3 is CASSLDRALFYGYTF. CDR3 nucleotides: TGTGCCAGCAGTCTGGACAGGGCCCTCTTCTATGGCTACACCTTC. V usage is TRBV6-5 and J usage is TRBJ1-2; TRBD1 agrees at 8 bases. Unmatched junction bases numbered 9, after V lost 5 bases and J lost 4 bases. Germline V lookup: CDR1 MNHEY, CDR2 SVGAGI. This CDR3 is 15 amino acids long.